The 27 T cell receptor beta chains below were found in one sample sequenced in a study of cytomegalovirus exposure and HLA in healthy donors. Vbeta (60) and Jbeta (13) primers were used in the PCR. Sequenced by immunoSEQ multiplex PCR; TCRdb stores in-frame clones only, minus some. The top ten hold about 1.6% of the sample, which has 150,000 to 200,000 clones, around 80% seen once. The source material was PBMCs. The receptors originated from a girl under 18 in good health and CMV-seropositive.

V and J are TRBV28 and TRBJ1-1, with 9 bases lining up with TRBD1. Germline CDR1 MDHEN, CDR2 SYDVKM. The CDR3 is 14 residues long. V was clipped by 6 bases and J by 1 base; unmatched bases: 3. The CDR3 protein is CASRQGAPNTEAFF. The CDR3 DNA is TGTGCCAGCAGACAGGGGGCGCCGAACACTGAAGCTTTCTTT.

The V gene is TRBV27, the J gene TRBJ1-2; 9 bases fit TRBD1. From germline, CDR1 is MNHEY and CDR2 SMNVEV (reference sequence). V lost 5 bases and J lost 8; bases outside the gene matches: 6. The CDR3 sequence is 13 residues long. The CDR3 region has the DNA TGTGCCAGCAGTCAAAGACAGGGGGTAGGCTACACCTTC. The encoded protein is CASSQRQGVGYTF.

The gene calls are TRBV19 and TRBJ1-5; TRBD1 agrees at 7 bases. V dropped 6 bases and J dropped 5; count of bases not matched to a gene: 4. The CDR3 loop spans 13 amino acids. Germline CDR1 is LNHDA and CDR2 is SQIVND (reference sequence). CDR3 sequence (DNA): TGTGCCAGTAGACAGGGGTTCGATCAGCCCCAGCATTTT. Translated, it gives CASRQGFDQPQHF.

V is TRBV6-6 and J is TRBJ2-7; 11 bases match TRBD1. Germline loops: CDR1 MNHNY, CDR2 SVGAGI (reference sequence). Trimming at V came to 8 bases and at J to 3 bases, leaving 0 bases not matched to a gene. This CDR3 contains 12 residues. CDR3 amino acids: CASGTGGYEQYF. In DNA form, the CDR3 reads TGTGCCAGCGGGACAGGGGGCTACGAGCAGTACTTC.

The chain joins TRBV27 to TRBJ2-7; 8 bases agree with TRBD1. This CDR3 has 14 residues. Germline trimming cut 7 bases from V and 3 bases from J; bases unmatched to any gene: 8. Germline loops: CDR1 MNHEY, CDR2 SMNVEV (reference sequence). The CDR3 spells CASNPPGQVYEQYF. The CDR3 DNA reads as TGTGCCAGCAATCCCCCGGGACAGGTCTACGAGCAGTACTTC.

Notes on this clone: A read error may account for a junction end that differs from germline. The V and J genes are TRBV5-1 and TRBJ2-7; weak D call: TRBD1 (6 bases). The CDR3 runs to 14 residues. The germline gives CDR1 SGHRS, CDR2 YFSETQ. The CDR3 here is CGSSLGAGLNEQYF. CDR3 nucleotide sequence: TGCGGCAGCAGCTTGGGGGCAGGGTTAAACGAGCAGTACTTC.

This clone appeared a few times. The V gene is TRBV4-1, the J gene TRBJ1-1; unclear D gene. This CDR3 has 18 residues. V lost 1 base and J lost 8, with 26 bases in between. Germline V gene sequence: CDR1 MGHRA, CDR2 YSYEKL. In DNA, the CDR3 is TGCGCCAGCAGCCAAGCCCCCGGCGGAGGCGCCTATAATAAAGAAGCTTTCTTT. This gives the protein CASSQAPGGGAYNKEAFF.

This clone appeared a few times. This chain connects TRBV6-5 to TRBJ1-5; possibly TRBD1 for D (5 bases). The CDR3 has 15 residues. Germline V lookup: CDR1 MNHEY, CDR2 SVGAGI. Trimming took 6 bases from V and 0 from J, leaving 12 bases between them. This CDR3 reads CASRNGHHSNQPQHF. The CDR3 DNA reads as TGTGCCAGCAGAAATGGACACCATAGCAATCAGCCCCAGCATTTT.

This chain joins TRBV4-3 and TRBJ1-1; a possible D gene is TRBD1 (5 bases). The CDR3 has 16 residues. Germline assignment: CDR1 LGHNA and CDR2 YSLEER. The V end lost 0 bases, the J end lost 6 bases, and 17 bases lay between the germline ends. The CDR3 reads CASSQDHATVGPEAFF. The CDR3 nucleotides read TGCGCCAGCAGCCAAGATCATGCGACAGTGGGGCCTGAAGCTTTCTTT.

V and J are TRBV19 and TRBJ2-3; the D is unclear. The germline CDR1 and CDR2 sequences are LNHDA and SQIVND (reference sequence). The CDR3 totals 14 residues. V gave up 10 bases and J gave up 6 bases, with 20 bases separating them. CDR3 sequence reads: CATTPGPFTDTQYF. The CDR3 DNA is TGTGCCACCACCCCGGGTCCGTTTACGGATACGCAGTATTTT. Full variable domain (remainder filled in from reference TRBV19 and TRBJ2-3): DGGITQSPKYLFRKEGQNVTLSCEQNLNHDAMYWYRQDPGQGLRLIYYSQIVNDFQKGDIAEGYSVSREKKESFPLTVTSAQKNPTAFYLCATTPGPFTDTQYFGPGTRLTVL.

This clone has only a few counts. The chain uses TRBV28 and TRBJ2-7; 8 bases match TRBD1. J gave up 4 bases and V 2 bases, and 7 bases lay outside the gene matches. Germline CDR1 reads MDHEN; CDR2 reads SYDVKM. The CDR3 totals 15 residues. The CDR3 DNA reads TGTGCCAGCAGTTTAGCGGCAGGGGGCTTTTACGAGCAGTACTTC. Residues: CASSLAAGGFYEQYF.

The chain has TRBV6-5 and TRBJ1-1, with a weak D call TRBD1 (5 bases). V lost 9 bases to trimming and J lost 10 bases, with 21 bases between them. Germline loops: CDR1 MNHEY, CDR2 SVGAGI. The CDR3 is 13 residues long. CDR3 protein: CARPGLLNTGAFF. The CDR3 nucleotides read TGTGCCAGACCGGGACTCCTTAATACGGGAGCTTTCTTT.

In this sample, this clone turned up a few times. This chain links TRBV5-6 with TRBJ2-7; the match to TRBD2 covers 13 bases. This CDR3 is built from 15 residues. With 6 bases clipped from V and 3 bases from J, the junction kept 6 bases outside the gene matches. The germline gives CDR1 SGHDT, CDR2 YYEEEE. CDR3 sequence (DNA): TGTGCCAGCACCCAGGGACTAGCGGGACTCTACGAGCAGTACTTC. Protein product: CASTQGLAGLYEQYF.

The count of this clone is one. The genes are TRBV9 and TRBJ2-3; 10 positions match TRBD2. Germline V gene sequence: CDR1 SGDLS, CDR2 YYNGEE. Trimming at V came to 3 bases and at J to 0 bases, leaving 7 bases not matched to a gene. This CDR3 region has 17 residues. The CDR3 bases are TGTGCCAGCAGCGCCGTAGGACTAGCGGTTAGCACAGATACGCAGTATTTT. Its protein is CASSAVGLAVSTDTQYF.

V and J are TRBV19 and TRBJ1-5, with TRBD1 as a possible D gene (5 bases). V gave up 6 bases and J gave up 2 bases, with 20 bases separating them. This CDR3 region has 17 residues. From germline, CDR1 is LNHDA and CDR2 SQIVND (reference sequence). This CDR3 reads CASREKMGGAGNQPQHF. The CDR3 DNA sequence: TGTGCCAGTAGAGAAAAAATGGGAGGGGCAGGCAATCAGCCCCAGCATTTT.

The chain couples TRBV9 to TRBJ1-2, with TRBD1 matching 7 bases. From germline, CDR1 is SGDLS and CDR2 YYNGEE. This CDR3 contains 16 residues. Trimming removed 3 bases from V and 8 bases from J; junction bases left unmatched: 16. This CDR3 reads CASSAGQNFPVGGYTF. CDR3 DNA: TGTGCCAGCAGCGCGGGACAGAACTTCCCCGTAGGCGGCTACACCTTC.

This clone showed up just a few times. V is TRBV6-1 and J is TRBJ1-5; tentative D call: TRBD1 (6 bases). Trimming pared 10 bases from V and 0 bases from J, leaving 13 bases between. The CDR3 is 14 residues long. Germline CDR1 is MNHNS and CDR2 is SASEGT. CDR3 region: CATLDRYSNQPQHF. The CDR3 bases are TGTGCCACCTTAGACAGGTATAGCAATCAGCCCCAGCATTTT.

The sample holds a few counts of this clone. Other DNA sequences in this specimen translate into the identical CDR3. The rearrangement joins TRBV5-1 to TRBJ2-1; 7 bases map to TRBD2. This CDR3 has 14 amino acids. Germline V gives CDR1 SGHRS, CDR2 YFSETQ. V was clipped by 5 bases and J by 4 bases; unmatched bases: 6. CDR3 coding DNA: TGCGCCAGCAGTTCTAGCGGTGGTTACAATGAGCAGTTCTTC. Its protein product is CASSSSGGYNEQFF.

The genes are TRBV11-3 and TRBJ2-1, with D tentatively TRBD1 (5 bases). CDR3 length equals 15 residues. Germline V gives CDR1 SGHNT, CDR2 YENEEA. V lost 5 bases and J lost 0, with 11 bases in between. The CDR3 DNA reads TGTGCCAGCAGCGACAGCCCCTTCTCCTACAATGAGCAGTTCTTC. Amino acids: CASSDSPFSYNEQFF. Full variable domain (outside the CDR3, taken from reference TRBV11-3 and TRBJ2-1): EAGVVQSPRYKIIEKKQPVAFWCNPISGHNTLYWYLQNLGQGPELLIRYENEEAVDDSQLPKDRFSAERLKGVDSTLKIQPAELGDSAVYLCASSDSPFSYNEQFFGPGTRLTVL.

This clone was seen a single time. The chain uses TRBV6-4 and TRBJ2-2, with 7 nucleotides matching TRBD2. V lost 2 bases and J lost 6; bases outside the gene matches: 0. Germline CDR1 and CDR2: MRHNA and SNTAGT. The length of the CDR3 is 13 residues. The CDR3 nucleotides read TGTGCCAGCAGTGACGGGGGGGCCGGGGAGCTGTTTTTT. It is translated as CASSDGGAGELFF.

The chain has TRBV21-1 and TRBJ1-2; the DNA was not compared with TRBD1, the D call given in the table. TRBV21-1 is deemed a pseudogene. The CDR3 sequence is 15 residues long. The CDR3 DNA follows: TGTGCCAGCAGCAAAGGAGGACAGCCGGGAAATGGCTACACCTTC. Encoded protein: CASSKGGQPGNGYTF.

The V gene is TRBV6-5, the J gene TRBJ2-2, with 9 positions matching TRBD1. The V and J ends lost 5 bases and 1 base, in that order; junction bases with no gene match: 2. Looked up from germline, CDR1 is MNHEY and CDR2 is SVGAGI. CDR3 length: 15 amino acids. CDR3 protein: CASSRGQGNTGELFF. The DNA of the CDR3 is TGTGCCAGCAGTAGGGGACAGGGGAACACCGGGGAGCTGTTTTTT.

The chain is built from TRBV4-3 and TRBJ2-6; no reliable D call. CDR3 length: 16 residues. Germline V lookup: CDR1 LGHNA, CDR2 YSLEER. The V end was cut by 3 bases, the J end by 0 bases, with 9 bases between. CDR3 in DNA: TGCGCCAGCAGCCAGTTTTACAGCTCTGGGGCCAACGTCCTGACTTTC. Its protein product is CASSQFYSSGANVLTF.

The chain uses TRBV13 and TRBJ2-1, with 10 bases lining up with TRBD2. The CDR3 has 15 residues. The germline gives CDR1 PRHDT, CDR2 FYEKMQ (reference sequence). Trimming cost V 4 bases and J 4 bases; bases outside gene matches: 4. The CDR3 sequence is CASSWIAGGYNEQFF. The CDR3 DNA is TGTGCCAGCAGCTGGATAGCGGGGGGTTACAATGAGCAGTTCTTC.

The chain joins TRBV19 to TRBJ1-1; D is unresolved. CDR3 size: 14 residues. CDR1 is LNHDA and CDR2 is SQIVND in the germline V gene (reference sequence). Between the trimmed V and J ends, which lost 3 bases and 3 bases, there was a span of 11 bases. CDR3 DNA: TGTGCCAGTAGTATGGGCGTGTCGCACACTGAAGCTTTCTTT. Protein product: CASSMGVSHTEAFF.

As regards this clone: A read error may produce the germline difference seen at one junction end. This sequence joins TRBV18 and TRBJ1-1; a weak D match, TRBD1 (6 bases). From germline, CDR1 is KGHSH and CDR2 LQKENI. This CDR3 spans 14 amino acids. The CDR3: CASSPLQGGPEAFF. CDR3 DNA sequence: TGTGCCAGCTCTCCACTACAGGGCGGCCCTGAAGCTTTCTTT.

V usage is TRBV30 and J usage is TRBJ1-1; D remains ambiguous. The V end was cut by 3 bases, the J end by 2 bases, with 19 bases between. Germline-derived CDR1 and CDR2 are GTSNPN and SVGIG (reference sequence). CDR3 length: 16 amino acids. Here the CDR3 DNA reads TGTGCCTGGAGCCAGACCCCTATGACACCCAACACTGAAGCTTTCTTT. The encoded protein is CAWSQTPMTPNTEAFF.